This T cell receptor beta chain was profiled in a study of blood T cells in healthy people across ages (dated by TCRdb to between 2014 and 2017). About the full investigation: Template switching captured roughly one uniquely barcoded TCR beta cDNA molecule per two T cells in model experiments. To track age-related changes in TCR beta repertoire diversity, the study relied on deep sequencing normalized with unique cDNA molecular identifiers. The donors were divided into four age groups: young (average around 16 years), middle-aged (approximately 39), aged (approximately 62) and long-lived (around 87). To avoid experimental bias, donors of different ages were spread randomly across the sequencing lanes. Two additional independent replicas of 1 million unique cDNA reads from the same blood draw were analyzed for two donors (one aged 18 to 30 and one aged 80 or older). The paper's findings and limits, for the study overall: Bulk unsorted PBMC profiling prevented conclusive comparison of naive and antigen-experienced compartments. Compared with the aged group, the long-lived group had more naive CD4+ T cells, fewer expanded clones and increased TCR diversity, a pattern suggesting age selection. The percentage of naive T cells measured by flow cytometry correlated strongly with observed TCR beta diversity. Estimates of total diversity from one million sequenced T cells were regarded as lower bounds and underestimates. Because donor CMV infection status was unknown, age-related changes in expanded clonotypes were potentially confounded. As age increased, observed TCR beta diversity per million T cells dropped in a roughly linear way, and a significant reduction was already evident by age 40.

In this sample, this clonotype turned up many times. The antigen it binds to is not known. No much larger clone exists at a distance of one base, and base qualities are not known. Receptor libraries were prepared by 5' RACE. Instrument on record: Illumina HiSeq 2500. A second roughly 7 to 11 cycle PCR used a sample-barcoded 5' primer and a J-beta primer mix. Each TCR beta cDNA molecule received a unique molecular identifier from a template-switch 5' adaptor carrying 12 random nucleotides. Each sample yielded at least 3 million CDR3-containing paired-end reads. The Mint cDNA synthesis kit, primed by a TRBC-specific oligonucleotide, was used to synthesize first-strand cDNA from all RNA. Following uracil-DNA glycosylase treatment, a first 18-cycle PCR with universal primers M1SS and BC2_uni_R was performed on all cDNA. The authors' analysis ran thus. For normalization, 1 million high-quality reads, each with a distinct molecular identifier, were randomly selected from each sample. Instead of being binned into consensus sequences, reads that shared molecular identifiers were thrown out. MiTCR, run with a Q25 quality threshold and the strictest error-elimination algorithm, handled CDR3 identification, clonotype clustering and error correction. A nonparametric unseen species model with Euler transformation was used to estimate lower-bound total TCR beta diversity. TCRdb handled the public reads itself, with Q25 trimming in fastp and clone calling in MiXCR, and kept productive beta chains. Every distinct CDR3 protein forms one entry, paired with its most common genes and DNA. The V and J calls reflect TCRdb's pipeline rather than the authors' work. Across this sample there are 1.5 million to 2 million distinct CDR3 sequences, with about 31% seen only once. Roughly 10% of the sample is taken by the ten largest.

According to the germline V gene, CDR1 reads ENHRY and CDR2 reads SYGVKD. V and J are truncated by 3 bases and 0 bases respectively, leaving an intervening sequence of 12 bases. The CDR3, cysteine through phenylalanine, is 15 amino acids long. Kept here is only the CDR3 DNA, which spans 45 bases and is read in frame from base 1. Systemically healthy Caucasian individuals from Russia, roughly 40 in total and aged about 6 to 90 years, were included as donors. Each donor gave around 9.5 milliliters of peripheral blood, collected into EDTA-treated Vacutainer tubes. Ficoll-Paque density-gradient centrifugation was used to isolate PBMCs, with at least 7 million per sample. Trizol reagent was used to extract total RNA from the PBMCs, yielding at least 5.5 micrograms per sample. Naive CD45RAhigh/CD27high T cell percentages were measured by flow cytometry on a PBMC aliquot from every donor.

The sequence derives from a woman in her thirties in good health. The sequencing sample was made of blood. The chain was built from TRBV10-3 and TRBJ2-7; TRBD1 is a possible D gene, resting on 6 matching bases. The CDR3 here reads CAISDPGQYSYEQYF. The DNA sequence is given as TGTGCCATCAGTGACCCAGGACAGTACTCCTACGAGCAGTACTTC.